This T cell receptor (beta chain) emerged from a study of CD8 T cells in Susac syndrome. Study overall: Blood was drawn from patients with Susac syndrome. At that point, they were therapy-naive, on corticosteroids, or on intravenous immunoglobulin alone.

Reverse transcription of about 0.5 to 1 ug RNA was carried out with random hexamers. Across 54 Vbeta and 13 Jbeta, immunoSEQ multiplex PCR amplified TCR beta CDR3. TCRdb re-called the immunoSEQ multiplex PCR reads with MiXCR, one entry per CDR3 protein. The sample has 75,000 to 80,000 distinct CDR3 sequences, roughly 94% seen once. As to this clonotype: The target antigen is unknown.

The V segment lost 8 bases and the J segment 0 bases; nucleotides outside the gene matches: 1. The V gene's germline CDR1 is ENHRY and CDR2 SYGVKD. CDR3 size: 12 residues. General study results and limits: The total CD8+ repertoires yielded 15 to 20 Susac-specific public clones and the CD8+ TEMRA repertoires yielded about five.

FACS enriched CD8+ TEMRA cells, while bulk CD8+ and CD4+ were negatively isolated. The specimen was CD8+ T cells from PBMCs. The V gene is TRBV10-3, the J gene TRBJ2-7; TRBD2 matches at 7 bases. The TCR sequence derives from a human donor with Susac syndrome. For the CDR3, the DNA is TGTGCCATCGGGGGGGGCTCCTACGAGCAGTACTTC. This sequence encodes CAIGGGSYEQYF.